The 32 T cell receptor beta chains presented below share a single source sample, sequenced in a study of T-cell reconstitution after alpha-beta-depleted transplantation in children. Unique molecular identifiers featured in how the TCRbeta library was prepared. TCRdb redid the calling of the PCR reads with MiXCR, one entry per CDR3 protein. This table has approximately 1,000,000 distinct CDR3 sequences, about 30% appearing once. Material: PBMCs, mostly from graft donor cells, obtained 360 days after TCRalphabeta/CD19-depleted stem cell transplant. The source is a boy younger than two who had a stem cell transplant for SCID, so the T cells may come from the graft donor.

The gene calls are TRBV20-1 and TRBJ2-7; 10 positions match TRBD2. The CDR3 is 14 amino acids. Germline trimming cut 6 bases from V and 0 bases from J; bases unmatched to any gene: 5. Per the germline V gene, CDR1 is DFQATT and CDR2 is SNEGSKA (reference sequence). CDR3: CSAEGLANSYEQYF. CDR3 bases: TGCAGTGCGGAGGGACTAGCGAACTCCTACGAGCAGTACTTC.

The rearrangement uses TRBV27 and TRBJ1-5; D gene uncertain. The CDR3 is 14 residues long. CDR1 and CDR2 (germline): MNHEY, SMNVEV (reference sequence). V was clipped by 6 bases and J by 3 bases, with 12 bases between them. CDR3: CASRGCIDNQPQHF. In nucleotides, the CDR3 is TGTGCCAGCAGGGGCTGCATAGACAATCAGCCCCAGCATTTT.

This clonotype was observed at least ten times. This chain's CDR3 is CASTRKTRSRYTGELFF. The DNA of the CDR3 is TGTGCCAGCACCAGAAAGACCAGGTCTCGTTACACCGGGGAGCTGTTTTTT. The rearrangement joins TRBV7-2 to TRBJ2-2; D is ambiguous. There are 17 residues in the CDR3. Trimming shortened V by 7 bases and J by 3 bases, and 21 bases separated the two germline ends. Germline values: CDR1 SGHTA, CDR2 FQGNSA.

Only a few counts were recorded for this clonotype. DNA of the CDR3: TGCAGCGTTGATACGAGGGGATCGGAGACCCAGTACTTC. Its translation is CSVDTRGSETQYF. The chain carries TRBV29-1 and TRBJ2-5; D may correspond to TRBD1 or TRBD2 (5 bases each). Germline V gives CDR1 SQVTM, CDR2 ANQGSEA. The CDR3 is 13 amino acids. Trimming shortened V by 3 bases and J by 5 bases, and 13 bases separated the two germline ends.

This clonotype was detected many times. The chain uses TRBV11-2 and TRBJ2-2; 7 nucleotides agree with TRBD1. The CDR3 has 14 amino acids. CDR1 and CDR2 (germline): SGHAT, FQNNGV. V shed 5 bases, J shed 4 bases, and the junction held 4 bases outside the gene matches. CDR3 amino acids: CASSRTGSTGELFF. Written as DNA, the CDR3 is TGTGCCAGCAGCCGGACAGGATCCACCGGGGAGCTGTTTTTT.

In its sample, this clonotype was seen a few times. The chain employs TRBV18 and TRBJ2-5; 7 nucleotides agree with TRBD1. Germline CDR1 reads KGHSH; CDR2 reads LQKENI. The CDR3 totals 15 residues. V gave up 5 bases and J gave up 2 bases; unmatched junction bases: 8. CDR3 region: CASSTMDRPQETQYF. In DNA, the CDR3 is TGTGCCAGCTCAACGATGGACAGGCCACAAGAGACCCAGTACTTC.

This clonotype has more than one count but fewer than ten. This chain links TRBV3-1 with TRBJ2-7; TRBD2 might be the D (6 bases). Germline V gene sequence: CDR1 LGHDT, CDR2 YNNKEL (reference sequence). The CDR3 extends over 16 amino acids. Trimming removed 2 bases at V and 2 bases at J, with 16 bases between. CDR3 bases: TGTGCCAGCAGCCAAACCCTCCCTGGCGGGACCTACGAGCAGTACTTC. Protein product: CASSQTLPGGTYEQYF.

This clonotype was seen a few times. The gene calls are TRBV5-1 and TRBJ2-1; 10 nucleotides line up with TRBD2. Trimming cost V 4 bases and J 10 bases; bases outside gene matches: 11. The CDR3 sequence is 15 residues long. In germline, CDR1 is SGHRS, CDR2 YFSETQ. The CDR3 DNA sequence: TGCGCCAGCAGCCCCGGGACTAGCGAGGCTCGCGAGCAGTTCTTC. Translation: CASSPGTSEAREQFF.

The J gene is TRBJ1-6, the V gene TRBV27; 8 bases align to TRBD1. Germline CDR1 and CDR2: MNHEY and SMNVEV (reference sequence). There are 16 residues in the CDR3. V lost 5 bases to trimming and J lost 7 bases; unmatched junction nucleotides: 10. The CDR3 region has the DNA TGTGCCAGCAGTCTTTCCGGACAGGGAAGGAATTCACCCCTCCACTTT. Residues: CASSLSGQGRNSPLHF.

The chain recombines TRBV6-1 with TRBJ1-6; D remains ambiguous. The CDR3 loop spans 13 amino acids. With 5 bases removed from V and 10 bases from J, the gap between germline ends came to 12 bases. Germline loops: CDR1 MNHNS, CDR2 SASEGT. This CDR3 reads CASSLLSLSPLHF. As DNA, the CDR3 is TGTGCCAGCAGTCTCTTATCCTTGTCACCCCTCCACTTT.

The chain uses TRBV3-1 and TRBJ2-7; D remains ambiguous. The V end was cut by 2 bases, the J end by 2 bases, with 16 bases between. CDR1 and CDR2 (germline): LGHDT, YNNKEL (reference sequence). The CDR3 consists of 16 residues. In nucleotides, the CDR3 is TGTGCCAGCAGCCAATACCCTTCGGGCAAGCCCTACGAGCAGTACTTC. It is translated as CASSQYPSGKPYEQYF.

This clonotype was seen a few times. The chain is built from TRBV12-3 or TRBV12-4 and TRBJ2-1; 7 positions agree with TRBD1. This CDR3 has 12 residues. Trimming at V came to 5 bases and at J to 9 bases, leaving 4 bases not matched to a gene. The CDR3 loop reads CASSQTGIEQFF. CDR3 DNA sequence: TGTGCCAGCAGTCAGACAGGGATTGAGCAGTTCTTC.

V usage is TRBV4-2 and J usage is TRBJ1-1; 7 bases line up with TRBD1. CDR1 and CDR2 (germline): LGHNA, YNFKEQ. The trim removed 2 bases at V and 6 bases at J, leaving 9 bases unmatched. CDR3 length: 15 amino acids. Here the CDR3 reads CASSQYGTVVAEAFF. CDR3 coding DNA: TGTGCCAGCAGCCAATACGGGACAGTCGTAGCTGAAGCTTTCTTT.

This chain joins TRBV20-1 and TRBJ2-3; D not resolved. Germline-derived CDR1 and CDR2 are DFQATT and SNEGSKA (reference sequence). The CDR3 contains 14 residues. Trimming removed 5 bases at V and 0 bases at J, with 12 bases between. CDR3 amino acids: CSAGKTESTDTQYF. The DNA for the CDR3 is TGCAGTGCTGGGAAAACAGAGAGCACAGATACGCAGTATTTT.

This chain links TRBV6-2 or TRBV6-3 with TRBJ2-1; 9 nucleotides align to TRBD2. Trimming cost V 6 bases and J 5 bases; bases outside gene matches: 11. Looked up from germline, CDR1 is MNHEY and CDR2 is SVGEGT. The CDR3 covers 16 residues. The CDR3 spells CASRGESGGLHNEQFF. The CDR3 region has the DNA TGTGCCAGCAGGGGAGAGAGCGGGGGGCTTCACAATGAGCAGTTCTTC.

There are a few counts of this clonotype. The chain is built from TRBV12-5 and TRBJ2-4; possibly TRBD2 for D (5 bases). The CDR3 loop spans 15 amino acids. Trimming removed 1 base from V and 1 base from J, with 8 bases in between. The germline V gene has CDR1 LGHNT and CDR2 FRNRAP. DNA for the CDR3: TGTGCTAGTGGTTTGGAGGGAGTGGCCAAAAACATTCAGTACTTC. It specifies CASGLEGVAKNIQYF.

Only a few counts were recorded for this clonotype. The genes are TRBV24-1 and TRBJ2-7, with 8 bases identical to TRBD1. The CDR3 has 14 residues. Germline V gives CDR1 KGHDR, CDR2 SFDVKD. V lost 4 bases to trimming and J lost 5 bases; unmatched junction nucleotides: 6. For the CDR3, the DNA is TGTGCCACCAGTGACCCGGGACAGGACCACGAGCAGTACTTC. Its protein is CATSDPGQDHEQYF.

This chain links TRBV5-4 with TRBJ2-7, with TRBD1 matching over 8 bases. V was clipped by 2 bases and J by 1 base; unmatched bases: 5. The CDR3 covers 15 residues. CDR1 is SGHNT and CDR2 is YYREEE in the germline V gene (reference sequence). The CDR3 spells CASSFWDRPSYEQYF. The CDR3 DNA is TGTGCCAGCAGCTTCTGGGACAGGCCTTCCTACGAGCAGTACTTC.

This sequence joins TRBV18 and TRBJ2-5; no reliable D call. V lost 6 bases and J lost 2, with 10 bases in between. This CDR3 region has 13 residues. From germline, CDR1 is KGHSH and CDR2 LQKENI. The CDR3 DNA is TGTGCCAGCTCCACGGGCCAGCAAGAGACCCAGTACTTC. Amino acids: CASSTGQQETQYF.

The chain links TRBV20-1 to TRBJ1-5; D ambiguous. CDR1 and CDR2 from the germline V gene are DFQATT and SNEGSKA (reference sequence). This CDR3 is 12 amino acids long. DNA for the CDR3: TGCAGCCGGGCCTTTGGGAATCAGCCCCAGCATTTT. It translates to CSRAFGNQPQHF.

The rearrangement joins TRBV20-1 to TRBJ1-5, with no clear D. The CDR3 has 14 amino acids. Germline V CDR1 and CDR2: DFQATT, SNEGSKA (reference sequence). The V end was cut by 4 bases, the J end by 0 bases, with 10 bases between. CDR3 amino acids: CSAKGVHSNQPQHF. CDR3 in DNA: TGCAGTGCTAAGGGAGTGCATAGCAATCAGCCCCAGCATTTT.

This clonotype appeared a few times. CDR3 sequence reads: CASSLDRVFSEQYF. The DNA of the CDR3 is TGTGCCAGCAGCCTCGACAGGGTATTCTCCGAGCAGTACTTC. The rearrangement joins TRBV6-1 to TRBJ2-7; TRBD1 aligns across 7 bases. CDR1 is MNHNS and CDR2 is SASEGT in the germline V gene. V lost 6 bases, J lost 6 bases, and 11 bases stayed unmatched. This CDR3 has 14 amino acids.

This clonotype was seen just once. A read error may account for a junction end that differs from germline. The rearrangement joins TRBV20-1 to TRBJ2-1; 13 bases agree with TRBD2. CDR3 length: 15 amino acids. Germline V gene lookup returns CDR1 DFQATT and CDR2 SNEGSKA (reference sequence). The CDR3 sequence is CCAFTSGGGRNEQFF. The CDR3 nucleotides read TGCTGTGCTTTTACTAGCGGGGGGGGAAGAAATGAGCAGTTCTTC.

The chain recombines TRBV28 with TRBJ1-2; D call uncertain. This CDR3 comprises 12 residues. Germline CDR1 is MDHEN and CDR2 is SYDVKM. The ends were cut back, 6 bases at V and 6 bases at J, with 11 bases in the middle. This CDR3 is CASRAVENGYTF. Written as DNA, the CDR3 is TGTGCCAGCAGGGCTGTGGAGAATGGCTACACCTTC.

V and J are TRBV4-1 and TRBJ2-6; 8 bases line up with TRBD1. Germline assignment: CDR1 MGHRA and CDR2 YSYEKL. V gave up 4 bases and J gave up 0 bases; unmatched junction bases: 11. This CDR3 is 19 amino acids long. The CDR3 here is CASSLYRTGINSGANVLTF. CDR3 nucleotides: TGCGCCAGCAGCCTCTACAGGACAGGGATAAACTCTGGGGCCAACGTCCTGACTTTC.

This clonotype occurred a few times. The CDR3, as DNA: TGTGCCAGTAGTATCTCGGACCTAGATACGCAGTATTTT. Translating it yields CASSISDLDTQYF. This chain connects TRBV19 to TRBJ2-3, with no clear D. Between the trimmed V and J ends, which lost 3 bases and 5 bases, there was a span of 9 bases. The CDR3 covers 13 residues. Germline V gene data show CDR1 as LNHDA and CDR2 as SQIVND (reference sequence).

Worth noting for this clonotype: Because it lacks the conserved phenylalanine or tryptophan at the end, this CDR3 is likely a read error. V gene TRBV18 combines with J gene TRBJ1-1; 7 bases match TRBD1. With V trimmed by 3 bases and J by 5 bases, 9 bases remained unmatched. The CDR3 covers 15 residues. Germline CDR1 and CDR2: KGHSH and LQKENI. Here the CDR3 DNA reads TGTGCCAGCTCACCCCAGGAGACAGGGCCAACTGAAGCTTTCTGT. This codes for CASSPQETGPTEAFC.

This clonotype was counted a few times. The V gene is TRBV7-2, the J gene TRBJ2-7; 8 nucleotides agree with TRBD1. The CDR3 extends over 13 amino acids. Germline V gives CDR1 SGHTA, CDR2 FQGNSA. The junction had 6 bases not matched to a gene; V was cut back by 5 bases and J by 6 bases. The CDR3 protein is CASSRRQGTEQYF. The CDR3 DNA is TGTGCCAGCAGCCGGAGACAGGGGACCGAGCAGTACTTC.

This clonotype was seen a few times. This rearrangement joins TRBV5-1 to TRBJ1-2, with 7 positions matching TRBD1. The CDR3 sequence is 13 residues long. CDR1 SGHRS and CDR2 YFSETQ come from the germline V gene. V dropped 5 bases and J dropped 7; count of bases not matched to a gene: 8. The CDR3 nucleotides are TGCGCCAGCAGTTTTGACAGGGTGGCTGGCTACACCTTC. This sequence encodes CASSFDRVAGYTF.

The table lists this clonotype with a few counts. The chain is built from TRBV12-3 or TRBV12-4 and TRBJ2-3, with D uncertain. The CDR3 covers 12 residues. Deletions cut 2 bases from V and 15 bases from J, with 15 bases between. The CDR3, as DNA: TGTGCCAGCAGTTTATCCCGATTGTCGGTCTATTTT. It specifies CASSLSRLSVYF.

This clonotype showed up just a few times. The chain recombines TRBV25-1 with TRBJ2-3; TRBD1 or TRBD2 may be the D gene (5 bases each). V was shortened by 4 bases and J by 3 bases, with 11 bases between the two germline ends. CDR3 size: 14 residues. CDR1 is MGHDK and CDR2 is SYGVNS in the germline V gene. CDR3 residues: CASSGRGGTDTQYF. CDR3 in DNA: TGTGCCAGCAGTGGACGGGGCGGAACAGATACGCAGTATTTT. The full variable domain, with the rest looked up from reference TRBV25-1 and TRBJ2-3, is EADIYQTPRYLVIGTGKKITLECSQTMGHDKMYWYQQDPGMELHLIHYSYGVNSTEKGDLSSESTVSRIRTEHFPLTLESARPSHTSQYLCASSGRGGTDTQYFGPGTRLTVL.

The genes are TRBV4-2 and TRBJ1-5, with 7 bases identical to TRBD1. The CDR3 is made up of 14 amino acids. V lost 0 bases, J lost 11 bases, and 7 bases stayed unmatched. CDR1 is LGHNA and CDR2 is YNFKEQ in the germline V gene. The CDR3 DNA reads as TGTGCCAGCAGCCAAGATTGGGAGACAGGGTCCCAGCATTTT. It codes for CASSQDWETGSQHF.